These 10 T cell receptor beta chains came from one sample sequenced in a study of blood T cells in healthy people across ages. A second PCR of about 6 to 11 cycles used a sample-barcoded 5' primer and a J-beta primer mix. TCRdb re-derived calls from the 5' RACE reads in MiXCR, one entry per CDR3 protein. This sample has fewer than 600,000 distinct CDR3 sequences; approximately 26% occur once, and the top ten carry about 3.9%. Separately, the same data were catalogued under a study of T cells of mothers and their children.

Material: blood. These receptors were taken from a boy between 2 and 10 years old in good health.

The chain combines TRBV20-1 with TRBJ2-7; 7 bases match TRBD2. Germline CDR1 reads DFQATT; CDR2 reads SNEGSKA (reference sequence). Trimming cost V 5 bases and J 2 bases; bases outside gene matches: 6. The CDR3 covers 13 residues. CDR3 region: CSAGGDSTYEQYF. The CDR3 DNA sequence: TGCAGTGCTGGGGGGGACTCCACCTACGAGCAGTACTTC.

This chain joins TRBV9 and TRBJ2-5, with 8 bases identical to TRBD2. Trimming at V came to 0 bases and at J to 3 bases, leaving 4 bases not matched to a gene. Germline V gives CDR1 SGDLS, CDR2 YYNGEE. The CDR3 extends over 15 amino acids. The CDR3 nucleotides read TGTGCCAGCAGCGTAGGAGCGGGGGAGGAAGAGACCCAGTACTTC. Translated: CASSVGAGEEETQYF.

This clonotype was observed a few times. The V and J genes are TRBV4-3 and TRBJ2-1, with D perhaps assigned TRBD1 or TRBD2 (5 bases each). The end of the DNA is better explained by TRBJ2-7, so the J call may be wrong. This CDR3 spans 16 amino acids. Per germline, CDR1 LGHNA and CDR2 YSLEER. The CDR3 DNA is TGCGCCAGCAGCCAAGATCGGGGCAGATTTTACTACGAGCAGTACTTC. It specifies CASSQDRGRFYYEQYF.

The CDR3 DNA sequence: TGCGCCAGCAGCCTAATCGTTTCAGGGGGTGAAAAACTGTTTTTT. Its translation is CASSLIVSGGEKLFF. The V and J genes are TRBV4-1 and TRBJ1-4, with 7 bases lining up with TRBD1. The V segment lost 4 bases and the J segment 7 bases; nucleotides outside the gene matches: 9. This CDR3 has 15 residues. Germline values: CDR1 MGHRA, CDR2 YSYEKL.

This clonotype was recorded a few times. This chain connects TRBV6-5 to TRBJ2-7; TRBD1 or TRBD2 may be the D gene (5 bases each). Germline lookup yields CDR1 MNHEY and CDR2 SVGAGI. The CDR3 is made up of 13 amino acids. Trimming left V 6 bases short and J 2 bases short, with 11 bases between. The CDR3 here is CASRRGGAYEQYF. In DNA form, the CDR3 reads TGTGCCAGCAGACGGGGCGGAGCCTACGAGCAGTACTTC.

The chain joins TRBV4-3 to TRBJ2-7; the D call may be TRBD1 or TRBD2 (6 bases each). Looked up from germline, CDR1 is LGHNA and CDR2 is YSLEER. V gave up 2 bases and J gave up 5 bases, with 16 bases separating them. CDR3 length: 15 residues. The chain's CDR3 is CASSQSDGGLHEQYF. CDR3 DNA: TGCGCCAGCAGCCAATCGGACGGGGGCCTACACGAGCAGTACTTC.

This rearrangement joins TRBV5-1 to TRBJ2-1; 7 bases line up with TRBD2. The CDR3 covers 17 residues. Germline lookup yields CDR1 SGHRS and CDR2 YFSETQ. V was pared by 0 bases and J by 3 bases, with 9 bases of the junction left unmatched. The CDR3 nucleotides are TGCGCCAGCAGCTTGGCCCTGGGGACTAAAGGCTACAATGAGCAGTTCTTC. The encoded protein is CASSLALGTKGYNEQFF.

This chain joins TRBV27 and TRBJ2-7; perhaps TRBD2 as D (5 bases). TRBJ2-1 matches the DNA end more closely, so the J call is doubtful. The CDR3 spans 14 residues. Germline loops: CDR1 MNHEY, CDR2 SMNVEV (reference sequence). The CDR3 spells CASSSIGPSGEQFF. CDR3 in DNA: TGTGCCAGCAGTTCAATCGGGCCCAGCGGAGAGCAGTTCTTC.

The gene calls are TRBV7-9 and TRBJ2-3; maybe TRBD1 (5 bases). Germline V lookup: CDR1 SEHNR, CDR2 FQNEAQ (reference sequence). This CDR3 is built from 14 residues. V was cut by 3 bases and J by 6 bases, with 13 bases left in between. CDR3 in amino acids: CASSFTGRPDTQYF. DNA for the CDR3: TGTGCCAGCAGCTTCACAGGCCGTCCTGATACGCAGTATTTT.

V gene TRBV5-1 combines with J gene TRBJ1-1; 10 bases are a match to TRBD1. The CDR3 length is 15 residues. Germline V gene lookup returns CDR1 SGHRS and CDR2 YFSETQ. V lost 0 bases and J lost 5; bases outside the gene matches: 4. This chain's CDR3 is CASSLETGGETEAFF. The CDR3 bases are TGCGCCAGCAGCTTGGAGACAGGGGGCGAAACTGAAGCTTTCTTT.